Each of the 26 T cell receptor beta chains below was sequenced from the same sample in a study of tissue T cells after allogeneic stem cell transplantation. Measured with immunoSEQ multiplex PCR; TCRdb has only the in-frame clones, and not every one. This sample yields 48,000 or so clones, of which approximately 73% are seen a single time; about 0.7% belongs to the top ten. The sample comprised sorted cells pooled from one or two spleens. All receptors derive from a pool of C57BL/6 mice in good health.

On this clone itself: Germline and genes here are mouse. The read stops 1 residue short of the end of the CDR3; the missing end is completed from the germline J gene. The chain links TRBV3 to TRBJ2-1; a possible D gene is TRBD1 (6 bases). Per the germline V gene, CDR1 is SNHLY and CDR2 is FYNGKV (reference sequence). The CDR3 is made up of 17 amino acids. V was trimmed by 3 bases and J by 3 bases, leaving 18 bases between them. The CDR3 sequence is CASSLSSGTPFYAEQFF. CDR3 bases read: TGTGCCAGCAGCTTGTCCTCTGGGACACCCTTCTATGCTGAGCAGTTC.

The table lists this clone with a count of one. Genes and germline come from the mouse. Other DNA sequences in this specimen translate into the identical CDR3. The CDR3 loop reads CASGDRGLDTEVFF. The sequenced part of the CDR3 DNA is TGTGCCAGCGGTGACCGGGGGCTGGACACAGAAGTCTTC. The chain carries TRBV13-2 and TRBJ1-1; tentatively, D is TRBD1 (6 bases). The read terminates 1 residue before the CDR3 end, so the remaining end is supplied by the germline J gene. Trimming removed 2 bases from V and 3 bases from J, with 11 bases in between. This CDR3 is built from 14 residues. The V gene's germline CDR1 is NNHNN and CDR2 SYGAGS (reference sequence).

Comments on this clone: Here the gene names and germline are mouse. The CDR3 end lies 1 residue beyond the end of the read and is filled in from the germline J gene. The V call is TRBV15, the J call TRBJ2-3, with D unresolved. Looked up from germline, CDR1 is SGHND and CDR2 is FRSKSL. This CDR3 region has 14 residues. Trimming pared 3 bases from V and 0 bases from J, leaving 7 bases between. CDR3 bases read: TGTGCCAGCAGTTTGGGCATTAGTGCAGAAACGCTGTAT. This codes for CASSLGISAETLY. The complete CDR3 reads CASSLGISAETLYF.

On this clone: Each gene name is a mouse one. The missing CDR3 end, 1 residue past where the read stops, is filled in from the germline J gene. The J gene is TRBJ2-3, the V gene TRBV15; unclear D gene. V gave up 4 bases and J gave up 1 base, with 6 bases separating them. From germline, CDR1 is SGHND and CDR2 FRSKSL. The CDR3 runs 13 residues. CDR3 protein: CASSYPGAETLYF. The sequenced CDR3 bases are TGTGCCAGCAGTTACCCGGGTGCAGAAACGCTGTAT.

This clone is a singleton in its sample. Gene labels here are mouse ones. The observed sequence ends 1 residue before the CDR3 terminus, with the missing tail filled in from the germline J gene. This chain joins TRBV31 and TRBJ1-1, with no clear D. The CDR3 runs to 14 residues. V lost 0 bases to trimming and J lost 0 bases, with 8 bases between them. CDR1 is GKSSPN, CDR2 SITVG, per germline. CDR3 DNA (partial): TGTGCCTGGAGTCTAAGGACTTCAAACACAGAAGTCTTC. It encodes CAWSLRTSNTEVF. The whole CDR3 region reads CAWSLRTSNTEVFF.

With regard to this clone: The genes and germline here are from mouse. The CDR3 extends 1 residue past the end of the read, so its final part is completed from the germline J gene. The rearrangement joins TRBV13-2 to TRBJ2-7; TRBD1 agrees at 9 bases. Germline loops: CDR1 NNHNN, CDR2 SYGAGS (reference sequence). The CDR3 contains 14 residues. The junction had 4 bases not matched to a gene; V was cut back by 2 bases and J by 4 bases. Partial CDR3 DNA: TGTGCCAGCGGTGACCGGGACAGGGATTATGAACAGTAC. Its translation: CASGDRDRDYEQY. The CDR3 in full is CASGDRDRDYEQYF.

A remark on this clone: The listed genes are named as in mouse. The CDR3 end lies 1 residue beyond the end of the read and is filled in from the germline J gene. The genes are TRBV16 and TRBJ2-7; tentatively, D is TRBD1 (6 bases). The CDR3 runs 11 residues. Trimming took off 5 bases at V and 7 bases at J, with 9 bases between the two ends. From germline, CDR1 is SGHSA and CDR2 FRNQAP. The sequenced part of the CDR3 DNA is TGTGCAAGCAGCCAGGGGTGGGAACAGTAC. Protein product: CASSQGWEQY. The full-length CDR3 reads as CASSQGWEQYF.

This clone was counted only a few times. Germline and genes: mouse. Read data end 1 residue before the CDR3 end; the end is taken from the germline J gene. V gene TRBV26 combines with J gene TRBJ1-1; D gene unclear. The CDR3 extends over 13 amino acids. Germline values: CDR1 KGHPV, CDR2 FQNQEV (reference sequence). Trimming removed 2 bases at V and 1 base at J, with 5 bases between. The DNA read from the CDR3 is TGTGCCAGCAGTCTGAACATAAACACAGAAGTCTTC. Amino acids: CASSLNINTEVF. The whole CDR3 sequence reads CASSLNINTEVFF.

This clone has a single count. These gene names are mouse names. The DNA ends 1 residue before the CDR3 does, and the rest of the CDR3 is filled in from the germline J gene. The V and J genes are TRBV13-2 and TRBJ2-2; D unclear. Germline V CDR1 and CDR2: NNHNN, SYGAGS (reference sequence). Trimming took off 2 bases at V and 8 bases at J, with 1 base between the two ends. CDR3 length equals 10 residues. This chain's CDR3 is CASGEGQLYF. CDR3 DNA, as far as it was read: TGTGCCAGCGGTGAGGGGCAGCTCTAC.

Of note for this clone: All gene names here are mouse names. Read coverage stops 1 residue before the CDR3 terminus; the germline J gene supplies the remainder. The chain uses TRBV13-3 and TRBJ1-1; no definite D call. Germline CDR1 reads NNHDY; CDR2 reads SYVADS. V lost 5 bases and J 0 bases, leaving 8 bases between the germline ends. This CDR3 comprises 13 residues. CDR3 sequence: CASSPRQNTEVFF. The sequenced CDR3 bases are TGTGCCAGCAGCCCTCGACAGAACACAGAAGTCTTC.

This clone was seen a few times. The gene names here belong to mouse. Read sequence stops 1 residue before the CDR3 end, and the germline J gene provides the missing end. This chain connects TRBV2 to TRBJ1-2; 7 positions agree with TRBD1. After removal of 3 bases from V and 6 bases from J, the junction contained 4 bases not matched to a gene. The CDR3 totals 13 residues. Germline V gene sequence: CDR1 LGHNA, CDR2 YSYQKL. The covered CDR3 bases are TGTGCCAGCAGCCATGACAGGGACCCCGACTACACC. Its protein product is CASSHDRDPDYT. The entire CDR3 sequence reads CASSHDRDPDYTF.

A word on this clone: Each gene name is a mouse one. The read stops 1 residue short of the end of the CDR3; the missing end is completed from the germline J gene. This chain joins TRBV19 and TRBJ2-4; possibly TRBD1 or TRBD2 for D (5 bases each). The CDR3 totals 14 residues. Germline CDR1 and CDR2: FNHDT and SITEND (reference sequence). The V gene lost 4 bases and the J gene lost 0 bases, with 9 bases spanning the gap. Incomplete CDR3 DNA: TGTGCCAGCAGTCCGGGGCCTAGTCAAAACACCTTGTAC. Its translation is CASSPGPSQNTLY. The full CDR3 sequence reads CASSPGPSQNTLYF.

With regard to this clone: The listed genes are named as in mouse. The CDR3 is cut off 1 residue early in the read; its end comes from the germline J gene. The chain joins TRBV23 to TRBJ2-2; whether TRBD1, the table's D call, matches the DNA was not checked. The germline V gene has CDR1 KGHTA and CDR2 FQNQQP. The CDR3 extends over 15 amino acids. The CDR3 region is CSSSQTDPNTGQLYF. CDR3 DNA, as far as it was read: TGCTCCAGCAGTCAAACAGATCCAAACACCGGGCAGCTCTAC.

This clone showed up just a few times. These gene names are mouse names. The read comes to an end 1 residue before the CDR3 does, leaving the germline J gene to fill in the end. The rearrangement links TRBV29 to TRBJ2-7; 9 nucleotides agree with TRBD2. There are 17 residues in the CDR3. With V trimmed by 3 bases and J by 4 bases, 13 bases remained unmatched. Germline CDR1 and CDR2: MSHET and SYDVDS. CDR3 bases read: TGTGCTAGCAGTTTTGCCCAGGGAGACTGGGGGACTTATGAACAGTAC. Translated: CASSFAQGDWGTYEQY. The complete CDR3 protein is CASSFAQGDWGTYEQYF. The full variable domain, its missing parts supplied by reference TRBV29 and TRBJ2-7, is DMKVTQMPRYLIKRMGENVLLECGQDMSHETMYWYRQDPGLGLQLIYISYDVDSNSEGDIPKGYRVSRKKREHFSLILDSAKTNQTSVYFCASSFAQGDWGTYEQYFGPGTRLTVL.

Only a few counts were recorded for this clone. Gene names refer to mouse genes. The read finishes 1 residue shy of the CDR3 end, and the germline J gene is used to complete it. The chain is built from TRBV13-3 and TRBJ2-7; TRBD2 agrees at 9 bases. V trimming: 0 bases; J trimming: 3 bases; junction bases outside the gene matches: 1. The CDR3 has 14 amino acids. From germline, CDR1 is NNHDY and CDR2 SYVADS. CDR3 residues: CASSDAGGDYEQYF. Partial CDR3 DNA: TGTGCCAGCAGTGATGCTGGGGGGGACTATGAACAGTAC.

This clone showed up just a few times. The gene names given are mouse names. The CDR3 sequence: CASSPGGRNYAEQFF. The sequenced CDR3 bases are TGTGCCAGCTCCCCCGGGGGGCGTAACTATGCTGAGCAGTTC. The chain joins TRBV12-2 to TRBJ2-1; TRBD2 might be the D (7 bases). Coverage ceases 1 residue before the CDR3 finishes, and the germline J gene fills in the end. From germline, CDR1 is SGHLS and CDR2 HYDKME. This CDR3 region has 15 residues. V was clipped by 4 bases and J by 0 bases, with 12 bases between them.

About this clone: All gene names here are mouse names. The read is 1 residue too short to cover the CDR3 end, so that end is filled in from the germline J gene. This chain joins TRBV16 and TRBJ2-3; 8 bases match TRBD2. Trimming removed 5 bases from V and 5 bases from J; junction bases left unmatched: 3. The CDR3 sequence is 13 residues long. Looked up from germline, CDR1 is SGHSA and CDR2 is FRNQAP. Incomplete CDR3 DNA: TGTGCAAGCAGCCCCACTGGGGGAGAAACGCTGTAT. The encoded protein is CASSPTGGETLY. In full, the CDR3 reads CASSPTGGETLYF.

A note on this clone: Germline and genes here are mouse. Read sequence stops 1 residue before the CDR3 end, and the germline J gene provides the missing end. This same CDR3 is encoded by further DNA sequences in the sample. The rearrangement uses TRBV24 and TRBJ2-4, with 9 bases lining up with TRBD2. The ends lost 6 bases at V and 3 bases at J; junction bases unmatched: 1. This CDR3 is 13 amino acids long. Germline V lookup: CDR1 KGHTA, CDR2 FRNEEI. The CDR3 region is CASRLGGQNTLYF. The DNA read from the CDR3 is TGTGCCAGCAGACTGGGGGGCCAAAACACCTTGTAC.

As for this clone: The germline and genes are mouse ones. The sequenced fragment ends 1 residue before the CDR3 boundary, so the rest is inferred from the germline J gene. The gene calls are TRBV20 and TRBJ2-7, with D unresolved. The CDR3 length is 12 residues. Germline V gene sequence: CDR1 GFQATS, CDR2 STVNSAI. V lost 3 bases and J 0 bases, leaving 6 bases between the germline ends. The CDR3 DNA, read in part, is TGTGGTGCTAGAACTAACTCCTATGAACAGTAC. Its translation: CGARTNSYEQY. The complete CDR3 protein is CGARTNSYEQYF.

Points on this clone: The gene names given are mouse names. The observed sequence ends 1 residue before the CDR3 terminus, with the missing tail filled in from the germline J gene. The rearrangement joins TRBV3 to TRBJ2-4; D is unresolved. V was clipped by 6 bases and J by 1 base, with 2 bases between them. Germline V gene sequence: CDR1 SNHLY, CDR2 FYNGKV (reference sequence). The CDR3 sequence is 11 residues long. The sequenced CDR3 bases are TGTGCCAGCAGACGTCAAAACACCTTGTAC. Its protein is CASRRQNTLY. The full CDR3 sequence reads CASRRQNTLYF.

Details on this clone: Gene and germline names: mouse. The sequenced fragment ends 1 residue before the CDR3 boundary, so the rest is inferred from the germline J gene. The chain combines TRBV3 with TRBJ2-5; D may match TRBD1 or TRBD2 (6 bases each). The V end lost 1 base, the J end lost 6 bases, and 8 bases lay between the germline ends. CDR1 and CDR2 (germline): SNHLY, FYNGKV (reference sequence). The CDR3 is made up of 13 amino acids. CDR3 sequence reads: CASSLGGGDTQYF. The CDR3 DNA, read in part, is TGTGCCAGCAGCTTAGGAGGGGGGGACACCCAGTAC. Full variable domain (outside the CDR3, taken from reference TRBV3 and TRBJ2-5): GPKVLQIPSHQIIDMGQMVTLNCDPVSNHLYFYWYKQILGQQMEFLVNFYNGKVMEKSKLFKDQFSVERPDGSYFTLKIQPTALEDSAVYFCASSLGGGDTQYFGPGTRLLVL.

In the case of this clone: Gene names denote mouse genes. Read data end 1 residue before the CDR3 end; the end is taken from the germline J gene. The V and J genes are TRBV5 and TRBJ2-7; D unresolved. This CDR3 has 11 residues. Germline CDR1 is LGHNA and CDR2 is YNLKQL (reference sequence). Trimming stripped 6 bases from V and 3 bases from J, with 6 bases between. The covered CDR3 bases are TGTGCCAGCAGTCGGGACTATGAACAGTAC. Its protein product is CASSRDYEQY. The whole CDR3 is CASSRDYEQYF.

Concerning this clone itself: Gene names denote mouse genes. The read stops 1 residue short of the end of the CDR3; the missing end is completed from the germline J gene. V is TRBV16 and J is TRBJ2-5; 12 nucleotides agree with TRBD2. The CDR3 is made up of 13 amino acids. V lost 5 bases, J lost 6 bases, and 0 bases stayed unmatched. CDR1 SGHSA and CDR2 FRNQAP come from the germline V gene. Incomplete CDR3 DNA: TGTGCAAGCAGCGACTGGGGGGGCGACACCCAGTAC. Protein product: CASSDWGGDTQY. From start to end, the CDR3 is CASSDWGGDTQYF. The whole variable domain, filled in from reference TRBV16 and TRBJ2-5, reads NAGVIQTPRHKVTGKGQEATLWCEPISGHSAVFWYRQTIVQGLEFLTYFRNQAPIDDSGMPKERFSAQMPNQSHSTLKIQSTQPQDSAVYLCASSDWGGDTQYFGPGTRLLVL.

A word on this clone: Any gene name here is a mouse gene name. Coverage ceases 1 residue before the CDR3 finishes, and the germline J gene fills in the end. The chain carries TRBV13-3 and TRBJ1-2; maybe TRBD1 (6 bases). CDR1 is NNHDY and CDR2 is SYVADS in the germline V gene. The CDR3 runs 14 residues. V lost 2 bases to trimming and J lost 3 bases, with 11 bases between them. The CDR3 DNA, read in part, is TGTGCCAGCAGTGAACCGGGACAATACTCCGACTACACC. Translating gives CASSEPGQYSDYT. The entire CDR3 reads CASSEPGQYSDYTF.

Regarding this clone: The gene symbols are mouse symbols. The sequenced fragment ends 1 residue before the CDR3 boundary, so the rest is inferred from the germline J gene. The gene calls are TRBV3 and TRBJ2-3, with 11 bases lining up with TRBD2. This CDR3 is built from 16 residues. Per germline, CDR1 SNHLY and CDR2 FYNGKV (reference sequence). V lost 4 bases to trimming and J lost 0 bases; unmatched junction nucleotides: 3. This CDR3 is CASSWGLGASAETLYF. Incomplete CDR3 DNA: TGTGCCAGCAGCTGGGGACTGGGGGCTAGTGCAGAAACGCTGTAT.

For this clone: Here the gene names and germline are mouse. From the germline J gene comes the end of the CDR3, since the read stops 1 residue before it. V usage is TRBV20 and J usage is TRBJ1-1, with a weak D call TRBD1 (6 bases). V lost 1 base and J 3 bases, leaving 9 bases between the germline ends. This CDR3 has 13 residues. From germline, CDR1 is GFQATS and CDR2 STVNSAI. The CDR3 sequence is CGARGPGDTEVFF. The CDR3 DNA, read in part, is TGTGGTGCTAGGGGACCAGGGGACACAGAAGTCTTC. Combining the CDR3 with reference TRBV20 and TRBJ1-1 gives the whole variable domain GALVYQYPRRTICKSGTSMRMECQAVGFQATSVAWYRQSPQKTFELIALSTVNSAIKYEQNFTQEKFPISHPNLSFSSMTVLNAYLEDRGLYLCGARGPGDTEVFFGKGTRLTVV.